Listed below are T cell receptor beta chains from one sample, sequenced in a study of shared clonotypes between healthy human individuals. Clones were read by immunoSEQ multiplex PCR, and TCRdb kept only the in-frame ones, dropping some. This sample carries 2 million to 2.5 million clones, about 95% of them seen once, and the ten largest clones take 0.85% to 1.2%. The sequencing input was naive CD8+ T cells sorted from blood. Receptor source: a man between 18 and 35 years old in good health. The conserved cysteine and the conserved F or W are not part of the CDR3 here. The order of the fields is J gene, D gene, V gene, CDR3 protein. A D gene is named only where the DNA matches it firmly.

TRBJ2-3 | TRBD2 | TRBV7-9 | ASSSTSASAPRTDTQY
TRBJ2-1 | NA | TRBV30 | AWQGGNSYNEQF
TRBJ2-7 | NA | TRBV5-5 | ASSLDRVREQY
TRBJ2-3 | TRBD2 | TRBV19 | ASSERPGLAPDTQY
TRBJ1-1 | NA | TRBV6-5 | ASSSGGTEAF
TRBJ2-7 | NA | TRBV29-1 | SVRDYEQY
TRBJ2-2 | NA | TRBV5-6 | ASSPYETVLGELF
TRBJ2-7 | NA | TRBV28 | ASRAGGGRRNPYEQY
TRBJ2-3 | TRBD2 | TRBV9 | ASSARDYTDTQY
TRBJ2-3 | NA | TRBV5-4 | ASSSAPDTQY
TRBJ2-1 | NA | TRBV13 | ASSFNDAYNEQF
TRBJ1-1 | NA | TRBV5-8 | ASNWGGGDTEAF
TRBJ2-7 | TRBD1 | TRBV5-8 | ASSLPTRQGYSGEQY
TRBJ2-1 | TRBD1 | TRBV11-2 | ASSRWTGGSSSYNEQF
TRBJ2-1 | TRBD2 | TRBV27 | ASSPAGGLEQF
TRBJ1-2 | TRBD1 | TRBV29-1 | SVDPQGANYGYT
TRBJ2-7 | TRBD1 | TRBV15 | ATSSSIKKDRGPYEQY
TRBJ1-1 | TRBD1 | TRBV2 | ASTTPGQEYSF
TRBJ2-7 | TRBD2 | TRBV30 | AWSAAGVFEQY
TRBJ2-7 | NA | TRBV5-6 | ASSPNGLSDLFYEQY
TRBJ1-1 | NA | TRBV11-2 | ASSSGTEKNTEAF
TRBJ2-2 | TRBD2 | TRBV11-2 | ASSPRIAGPLNTGELF
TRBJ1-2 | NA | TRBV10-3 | AISRDPRGYT
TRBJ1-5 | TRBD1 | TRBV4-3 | ASSQDPGTGNQPQH
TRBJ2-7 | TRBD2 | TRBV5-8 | ASSLISGNEQY
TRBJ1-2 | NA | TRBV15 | ATSRDRVPESYT
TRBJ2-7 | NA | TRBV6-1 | ASSDGLRYEQY
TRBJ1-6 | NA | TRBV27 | ASSQEWNSPLH
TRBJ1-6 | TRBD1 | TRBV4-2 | ASSQDVGTEPFNSPLH
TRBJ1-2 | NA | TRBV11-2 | ASSLDLGPSGYT
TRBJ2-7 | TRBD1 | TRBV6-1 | ASSELQGASEQY
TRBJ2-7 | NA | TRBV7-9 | ASSFSGTYEQY
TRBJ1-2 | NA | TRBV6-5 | ASSRGGANYGYT
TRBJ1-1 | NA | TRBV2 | ASSEAVSRADTEAF
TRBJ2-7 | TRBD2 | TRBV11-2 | ASSLGLDLAGVTYEQY
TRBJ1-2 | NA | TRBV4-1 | ASSQSAVAGTYGYT
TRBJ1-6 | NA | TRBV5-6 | ASSLGQGGSPLH
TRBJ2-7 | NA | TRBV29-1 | SVRGSYYEQY
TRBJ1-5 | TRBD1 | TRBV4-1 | ASSHATGTQPQH
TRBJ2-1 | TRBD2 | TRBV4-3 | ASSHLGGTSGYSEQF
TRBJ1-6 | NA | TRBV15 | ATSNGLGLAPLH
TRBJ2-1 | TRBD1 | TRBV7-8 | ASSLGQGQVSYNEQF
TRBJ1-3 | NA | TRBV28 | ASSLSTGSGNTIY
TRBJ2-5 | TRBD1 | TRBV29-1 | SVVVGQGEAQY
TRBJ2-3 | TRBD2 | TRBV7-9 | ASSSPGLAGVDTQY
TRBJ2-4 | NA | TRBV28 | ASSLYGGSVMY
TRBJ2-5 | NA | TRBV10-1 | ASSESTSETQY
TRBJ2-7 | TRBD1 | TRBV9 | ASSIGQGYEQY
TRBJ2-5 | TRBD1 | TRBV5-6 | ASSHRQGWETQY
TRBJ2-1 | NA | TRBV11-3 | ASSLGDIQQF
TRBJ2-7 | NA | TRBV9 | ASAGGTGVNEQY
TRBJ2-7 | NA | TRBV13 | ASSLSARGYEQY
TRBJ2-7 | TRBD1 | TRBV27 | ASSLRGQGSYEQY
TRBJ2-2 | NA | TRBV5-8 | ASSLFIASATGELF
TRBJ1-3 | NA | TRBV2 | ASKSSGTGNTIY
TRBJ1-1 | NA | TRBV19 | ASRSKESTTEAF
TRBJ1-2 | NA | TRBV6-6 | ASSYSEGFYGYT
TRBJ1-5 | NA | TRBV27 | ASSDSVEGVQPQH
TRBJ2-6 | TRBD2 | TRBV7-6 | ASSPGLAGDGANVLT
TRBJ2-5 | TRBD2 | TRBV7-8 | ASSLLAESQETQY